The rows below give T cell receptor beta chains drawn from one sample of a study of blood T cells in healthy people across ages. TCRdb reprocessed the 5' RACE reads via MiXCR and lists one record per CDR3 protein. The table shows about 1.4 million distinct CDR3 sequences, with 59% occurring only once. Sequences were obtained from blood. The receptors originated from a man in his late teens or twenties in good health. Both conserved end residues are part of each CDR3. The order of the fields is CDR3 protein, CDR3 DNA, D gene, J gene, clone size, V gene. D genes are given only for firm matches. The size of a clone is reported for some rows only, either as once, few or many, or as a class for expanded clones.

CASSSKGGWSAEAFF | TGTGCCAGCAGTTCCAAAGGGGGCTGGAGCGCTGAAGCTTTCTTT | TRBD1 | TRBJ1-1 | . | TRBV12-3/TRBV12-4
CASSQSAYGYTF | TGTGCCAGCAGCCAGTCGGCCTATGGCTACACCTTC | . | TRBJ1-2 | . | TRBV11-2
CASSLGNHYEQYF | TGTGCCAGCAGCCTGGGCAATCACTACGAGCAGTACTTC | . | TRBJ2-7 | few | TRBV7-9
CASSQDSRDTEAFF | TGCGCCAGCAGCCAAGATAGCAGGGACACTGAAGCTTTCTTT | . | TRBJ1-1 | . | TRBV4-1
CASSQVSLAGTDTQYF | TGTGCCAGCAGCCAAGTTTCCCTAGCAGGAACAGATACGCAGTATTTT | . | TRBJ2-3 | . | TRBV4-2
CASSQANLKGGEQYF | TGCGCCAGCAGCCAAGCTAATCTAAAGGGCGGCGAGCAGTACTTC | . | TRBJ2-7 | . | TRBV4-3
CSVEVGENTEAFF | TGCAGCGTTGAAGTCGGCGAGAACACTGAAGCTTTCTTT | . | TRBJ1-1 | few | TRBV29-1
CASSSSTSGNTDTQYF | TGTGCCAGCAGTTCCTCGACTAGCGGGAACACAGATACGCAGTATTTT | TRBD2 | TRBJ2-3 | . | TRBV6-5
CAISEGSPLGEQYF | TGTGCCATCAGTGAGGGAAGCCCCCTCGGCGAGCAGTACTTC | . | TRBJ2-7 | few | TRBV10-3
CASSLVPEQFF | TGTGCCAGCAGTTTAGTCCCTGAGCAGTTCTTC | . | TRBJ2-1 | few | TRBV12-3/TRBV12-4
CASSLVGRKLFF | TGTGCCAGCAGTTTAGTAGGAAGAAAACTGTTTTTT | . | TRBJ1-4 | . | TRBV12-3/TRBV12-4
CSVEDPGGAETQYF | TGCAGCGTTGAAGATCCCGGGGGAGCGGAGACCCAGTACTTC | . | TRBJ2-5 | few | TRBV29-1
CASSFGQGSIGAQYF | TGTGCCAGCAGTTTTGGACAGGGTTCGATTGGGGCCCAGTACTTC | TRBD1 | TRBJ2-7 | once | TRBV12-3/TRBV12-4
CASALDRASPLHF | TGTGCCAGCGCCTTGGACAGGGCCTCACCCCTCCACTTT | TRBD1 | TRBJ1-6 | . | TRBV7-6
CSASPGTSNQPQHF | TGCAGTGCTTCTCCAGGGACAAGCAATCAGCCCCAGCATTTT | . | TRBJ1-5 | . | TRBV20-1
CAISEPGTSGSNEQFF | TGTGCCATCAGTGAACCCGGGACTAGCGGGAGCAATGAGCAGTTCTTC | TRBD2 | TRBJ2-1 | few | TRBV10-3
CASSQVASLLAGAYEQYF | TGTGCCAGCAGCCAAGTTGCTTCTCTCCTAGCGGGAGCCTACGAGCAGTACTTC | TRBD2 | TRBJ2-7 | . | TRBV4-2
CASSPLGGSSYEQYF | TGTGCCAGCAGCCCGTTGGGAGGAAGCTCCTACGAGCAGTACTTC | . | TRBJ2-7 | few | TRBV7-2
CASSLDPQTSSGANVLTF | TGCGCCAGCAGCTTGGATCCCCAGACAAGCTCTGGGGCCAACGTCCTGACTTTC | . | TRBJ2-6 | few | TRBV5-1
CARSLWPGDNQPQHF | TGTGCCCGCAGTTTATGGCCCGGGGACAATCAGCCCCAGCATTTT | . | TRBJ1-5 | once | TRBV27
CASSPEGTFYGHTF | TGTGCCAGCAGCCCTGAAGGGACTTTCTATGGCCACACCTTC | . | TRBJ1-2 | . | TRBV28
CASSQNYGTREKLFF | TGTGCCAGCAGCCAAAACTACGGAACCAGGGAAAAACTGTTTTTT | . | TRBJ1-4 | . | TRBV4-2
CSARDTPAGGQYF | TGCAGTGCTAGAGATACTCCGGCGGGGGGACAGTACTTC | TRBD2 | TRBJ2-7 | . | TRBV20-1
CASSVLPGLQETQYF | TGTGCCAGCAGTGTACTACCGGGACTGCAAGAGACCCAGTACTTC | . | TRBJ2-5 | . | TRBV2